A single sample is the source of the 24 T cell receptor beta chains below, sequenced in a study of immune characterization of retroperitoneal liposarcoma. TCRdb re-analysed the PCR reads in MiXCR, keeping a single row per CDR3 protein. The sample shows 5,000 to 6,000 distinct CDR3 sequences, about a third of them seen only once. Sequencing was performed on tumor tissue. The origin of the receptors is a female donor with retroperitoneal liposarcoma.

This clonotype turned up a few times. The rearrangement uses TRBV6-1 and TRBJ2-6; D tentatively fits TRBD1 or TRBD2 (6 bases each). The germline CDR1 and CDR2 sequences are MNHNS and SASEGT. The CDR3 totals 14 residues. V gave up 7 bases and J gave up 4 bases, with 11 bases separating them. CDR3 in amino acids: CASTGAGGANVLTF. The CDR3 DNA reads TGTGCCAGCACAGGGGCGGGGGGGGCCAACGTCCTGACTTTC.

The chain uses TRBV6-1 and TRBJ2-1, with a tentative D call TRBD1 (6 bases). CDR1 and CDR2 (germline): MNHNS, SASEGT. Trimming cost V 6 bases and J 10 bases, with 16 bases left between them. This CDR3 contains 13 residues. The CDR3 loop reads CASRSGTRSEQFF. The CDR3 DNA reads as TGTGCCAGCAGGTCCGGGACACGCTCCGAGCAGTTCTTC.

This clonotype turned up a few times. The chain recombines TRBV6-1 with TRBJ2-1, with a tentative D call TRBD1 (5 bases). The CDR3 spans 12 residues. Between the trimmed V and J ends, which lost 5 bases and 8 bases, there was a span of 10 bases. Germline lookup yields CDR1 MNHNS and CDR2 SASEGT. CDR3 bases: TGTGCCAGCAGTCGACAGTGGGATGAGCAGTTCTTC. It specifies CASSRQWDEQFF.

V gene TRBV12-3 or TRBV12-4 combines with J gene TRBJ2-7; 8 positions agree with TRBD1. The CDR3 has 14 residues. V lost 6 bases to trimming and J lost 6 bases; unmatched junction nucleotides: 10. This chain's CDR3 is CASRAGQEGGEQYF. The CDR3 region has the DNA TGTGCCAGCAGGGCGGGACAGGAGGGTGGCGAGCAGTACTTC.

The V and J genes are TRBV12-3 or TRBV12-4 and TRBJ2-1; D gene ambiguous. The CDR3 runs to 14 residues. V lost 2 bases and J 2 bases, leaving 7 bases between the germline ends. The CDR3 region is CASSLHGAYNEQFF. CDR3 DNA sequence: TGTGCCAGCAGTTTACACGGAGCCTACAATGAGCAGTTCTTC.

This clonotype was observed once. Since a much larger clone is just one base distant, this may be a read error. The rearrangement links TRBV6-8 to TRBJ2-1, with 8 bases matching TRBD1. The V gene end was trimmed by 0 bases and the J gene end by 10 bases; junction bases not matched to a gene: 11. The CDR3 has 16 residues. Germline-derived CDR1 and CDR2 are MNHGY and SAAAGT. The CDR3 DNA reads TGTGCCAGCAGTTACTCCACCGGGACAGGAGGAGGCGAGCAGTTCTTC. Translation gives CASSYSTGTGGGEQFF.

By its share, this clonotype is medium-sized. This chain connects TRBV27 to TRBJ2-7, with 10 bases matching TRBD2. Germline V gives CDR1 MNHEY, CDR2 SMNVEV (reference sequence). The CDR3 contains 15 residues. V dropped 10 bases and J dropped 4; count of bases not matched to a gene: 13. The chain's CDR3 is CATKAGGGSMYEQYF. CDR3 DNA: TGTGCCACCAAAGCGGGAGGGGGGTCTATGTACGAGCAGTACTTC.

This clonotype was found many times. The V call is TRBV5-1, the J call TRBJ2-1, with D tentatively TRBD1 (5 bases). CDR1 is SGHRS and CDR2 is YFSETQ in the germline V gene. The CDR3 runs to 14 residues. V shed 0 bases and J shed 4 bases, with 8 bases lying between them. The CDR3: CASSLEGPYNEQFF. CDR3 bases: TGCGCCAGCAGCTTGGAGGGGCCGTACAATGAGCAGTTCTTC.

This clonotype has more than one count but fewer than ten. The gene calls are TRBV10-1 and TRBJ2-1; 12 nucleotides line up with TRBD2. With the DNA end fitting TRBJ2-7 better, the J assignment may be wrong. The CDR3 loop spans 14 amino acids. CDR1 and CDR2 from the germline V gene are WNHNN and SYGVQD (reference sequence). CDR3 in DNA: TGCGCCACGCACCAGACTAGCGGGAGAAACGAGCAGTACTTC. This gives the protein CATHQTSGRNEQYF.

This rearrangement joins TRBV6-1 to TRBJ2-1; D is perhaps TRBD2 (6 bases). Between the trimmed V and J ends, which lost 5 bases and 10 bases, there was a span of 21 bases. Germline loops: CDR1 MNHNS, CDR2 SASEGT. This CDR3 has 15 amino acids. CDR3 amino acids: CASSQTGLEDYEQFF. In DNA, the CDR3 is TGTGCCAGCAGTCAAACGGGACTGGAGGACTACGAGCAGTTCTTC.

This sequence joins TRBV6-1 and TRBJ2-3, with D maybe TRBD2 (6 bases). Germline loops: CDR1 MNHNS, CDR2 SASEGT. V lost 8 bases and J 2 bases, leaving 17 bases between the germline ends. The CDR3 has 15 residues. DNA of the CDR3: TGTGCCAGCTGGGCAGGGAGGTGGGCCACAGATACGCAGTATTTT. The encoded protein is CASWAGRWATDTQYF.

The rearrangement joins TRBV5-1 to TRBJ2-1; 11 bases match TRBD2. The CDR3 is made up of 19 amino acids. Germline V gene lookup returns CDR1 SGHRS and CDR2 YFSETQ. V shed 6 bases and J 1 base; nucleotides not matched to a gene: 15. The CDR3 sequence: CASTPGLTSGAGSYNEQFF. The CDR3, as DNA: TGCGCCAGCACTCCAGGATTGACTAGCGGGGCGGGATCCTACAATGAGCAGTTCTTC.

The chain carries TRBV12-3 or TRBV12-4 and TRBJ2-1, with D possibly being TRBD2 (6 bases). The assigned J gene may be wrong: the sequence end matches TRBJ2-7 better. CDR3 length: 14 residues. CDR3 protein: CASSLAVQGGEQYF. Here the CDR3 DNA reads TGTGCCAGCAGTTTAGCTGTTCAGGGAGGTGAGCAGTACTTC.

Many counts were recorded for this clonotype. The chain employs TRBV6-1 and TRBJ2-1, with TRBD2 as a possible D gene (7 bases). Germline values: CDR1 MNHNS, CDR2 SASEGT. The length of the CDR3 is 14 residues. V lost 5 bases to trimming and J lost 10 bases, with 18 bases between them. The CDR3, as DNA: TGTGCCAGCAGTCTCGGGGGCGGGGGACACGAGCAGTTCTTC. The encoded protein is CASSLGGGGHEQFF.

This clonotype has more than one count but fewer than ten. V usage is TRBV7-3 and J usage is TRBJ1-2; no clear D. Deletions cut 0 bases from V and 2 bases from J, with 7 bases between. The germline CDR1 and CDR2 sequences are SGHTA and FQGTGA. The CDR3 loop spans 14 amino acids. DNA of the CDR3: TGTGCCAGCAGCTTAACGGCAGCAAACTATGGCTACACCTTC. It is translated as CASSLTAANYGYTF.

The rearrangement joins TRBV5-4 to TRBJ2-3; D unresolved. CDR1 is SGHNT, CDR2 YYREEE, per germline (reference sequence). Trimming removed 0 bases at V and 2 bases at J, with 10 bases between. CDR3 length: 15 residues. The CDR3 coding sequence is TGTGCCAGCAGCTTGGACTCCGATTACACAGATACGCAGTATTTT. Translation gives CASSLDSDYTDTQYF.

This chain joins TRBV12-5 and TRBJ2-7; TRBD1 matches at 8 bases. The V segment lost 3 bases and the J segment 10 bases; nucleotides outside the gene matches: 8. The CDR3 covers 13 residues. The germline gives CDR1 LGHNT, CDR2 FRNRAP. The CDR3 sequence: CASGLVGQGGQYF. In DNA form, the CDR3 reads TGTGCTAGTGGTTTAGTAGGACAGGGCGGCCAGTACTTC.

There are many counts of this clonotype. This CDR3 reads CASSSGTGQETQYF. Here the CDR3 DNA reads TGTGCCAGCAGCTCCGGGACAGGACAAGAGACCCAGTACTTC. The chain uses TRBV7-9 and TRBJ2-5; 8 nucleotides align to TRBD1. CDR1 and CDR2 from the germline V gene are SEHNR and FQNEAQ (reference sequence). The V segment lost 4 bases and the J segment 2 bases; nucleotides outside the gene matches: 3. The CDR3 has 14 amino acids.

This rearrangement joins TRBV6-1 to TRBJ2-3; 7 bases agree with TRBD1. V shed 7 bases, J shed 2 bases, and the junction held 6 bases outside the gene matches. CDR1 MNHNS and CDR2 SASEGT come from the germline V gene. This CDR3 is built from 14 residues. CDR3 DNA sequence: TGTGCCAGCACCAGACAGGGACCCACAGATACGCAGTATTTT. As protein: CASTRQGPTDTQYF.

This clonotype was counted only a few times. The genes are TRBV27 and TRBJ1-5; 8 bases fit TRBD1. V lost 4 bases to trimming and J lost 0 bases; unmatched junction nucleotides: 2. The CDR3 runs to 15 residues. Germline V gene data show CDR1 as MNHEY and CDR2 as SMNVEV (reference sequence). CDR3 sequence: CASSSGTGSNQPQHF. The CDR3 DNA sequence: TGTGCCAGCAGTTCCGGGACAGGTAGCAATCAGCCCCAGCATTTT.

This clonotype is judged medium-sized. The rearrangement links TRBV12-3 or TRBV12-4 to TRBJ2-1; tentative D call: TRBD2 (6 bases). The CDR3 is made up of 11 amino acids. V was clipped by 7 bases and J by 8 bases, with 9 bases between them. CDR3 sequence (DNA): TGTGCCAGCAACTCGGGGGATGAGCAGTTCTTC. Translating gives CASNSGDEQFF.

The rearrangement joins TRBV28 to TRBJ2-3, with 7 bases that match TRBD2. The CDR3 extends over 14 amino acids. The germline CDR1 and CDR2 sequences are MDHEN and SYDVKM. V lost 8 bases and J lost 4; bases outside the gene matches: 9. In DNA, the CDR3 is TGTGCCAGCGGTTGGGAGGGAGGGGCAGATACGCAGTATTTT. It encodes CASGWEGGADTQYF.

This clonotype has a count of ten or more. The V gene is TRBV7-2, the J gene TRBJ2-7; 8 bases are a match to TRBD2. CDR3 size: 16 residues. Germline CDR1 is SGHTA and CDR2 is FQGNSA. V lost 5 bases, J lost 4 bases, and 13 bases stayed unmatched. DNA for the CDR3: TGTGCCAGCAGCCCCCGGGGGGGTAGCGGGAAGTACGAGCAGTACTTC. It yields the protein CASSPRGGSGKYEQYF.

This clonotype was detected a few times. The chain carries TRBV11-3 and TRBJ2-1; possible D gene TRBD2, 6 bases. V lost 2 bases, J lost 6 bases, and 14 bases lay in between. CDR3 size: 15 residues. CDR1 and CDR2 (germline): SGHNT, YENEEA. CDR3 DNA: TGTGCCAGCAGCTTAAGTAGTAGCGGTCTCAATGAGCAGTTCTTC. Translation gives CASSLSSSGLNEQFF.